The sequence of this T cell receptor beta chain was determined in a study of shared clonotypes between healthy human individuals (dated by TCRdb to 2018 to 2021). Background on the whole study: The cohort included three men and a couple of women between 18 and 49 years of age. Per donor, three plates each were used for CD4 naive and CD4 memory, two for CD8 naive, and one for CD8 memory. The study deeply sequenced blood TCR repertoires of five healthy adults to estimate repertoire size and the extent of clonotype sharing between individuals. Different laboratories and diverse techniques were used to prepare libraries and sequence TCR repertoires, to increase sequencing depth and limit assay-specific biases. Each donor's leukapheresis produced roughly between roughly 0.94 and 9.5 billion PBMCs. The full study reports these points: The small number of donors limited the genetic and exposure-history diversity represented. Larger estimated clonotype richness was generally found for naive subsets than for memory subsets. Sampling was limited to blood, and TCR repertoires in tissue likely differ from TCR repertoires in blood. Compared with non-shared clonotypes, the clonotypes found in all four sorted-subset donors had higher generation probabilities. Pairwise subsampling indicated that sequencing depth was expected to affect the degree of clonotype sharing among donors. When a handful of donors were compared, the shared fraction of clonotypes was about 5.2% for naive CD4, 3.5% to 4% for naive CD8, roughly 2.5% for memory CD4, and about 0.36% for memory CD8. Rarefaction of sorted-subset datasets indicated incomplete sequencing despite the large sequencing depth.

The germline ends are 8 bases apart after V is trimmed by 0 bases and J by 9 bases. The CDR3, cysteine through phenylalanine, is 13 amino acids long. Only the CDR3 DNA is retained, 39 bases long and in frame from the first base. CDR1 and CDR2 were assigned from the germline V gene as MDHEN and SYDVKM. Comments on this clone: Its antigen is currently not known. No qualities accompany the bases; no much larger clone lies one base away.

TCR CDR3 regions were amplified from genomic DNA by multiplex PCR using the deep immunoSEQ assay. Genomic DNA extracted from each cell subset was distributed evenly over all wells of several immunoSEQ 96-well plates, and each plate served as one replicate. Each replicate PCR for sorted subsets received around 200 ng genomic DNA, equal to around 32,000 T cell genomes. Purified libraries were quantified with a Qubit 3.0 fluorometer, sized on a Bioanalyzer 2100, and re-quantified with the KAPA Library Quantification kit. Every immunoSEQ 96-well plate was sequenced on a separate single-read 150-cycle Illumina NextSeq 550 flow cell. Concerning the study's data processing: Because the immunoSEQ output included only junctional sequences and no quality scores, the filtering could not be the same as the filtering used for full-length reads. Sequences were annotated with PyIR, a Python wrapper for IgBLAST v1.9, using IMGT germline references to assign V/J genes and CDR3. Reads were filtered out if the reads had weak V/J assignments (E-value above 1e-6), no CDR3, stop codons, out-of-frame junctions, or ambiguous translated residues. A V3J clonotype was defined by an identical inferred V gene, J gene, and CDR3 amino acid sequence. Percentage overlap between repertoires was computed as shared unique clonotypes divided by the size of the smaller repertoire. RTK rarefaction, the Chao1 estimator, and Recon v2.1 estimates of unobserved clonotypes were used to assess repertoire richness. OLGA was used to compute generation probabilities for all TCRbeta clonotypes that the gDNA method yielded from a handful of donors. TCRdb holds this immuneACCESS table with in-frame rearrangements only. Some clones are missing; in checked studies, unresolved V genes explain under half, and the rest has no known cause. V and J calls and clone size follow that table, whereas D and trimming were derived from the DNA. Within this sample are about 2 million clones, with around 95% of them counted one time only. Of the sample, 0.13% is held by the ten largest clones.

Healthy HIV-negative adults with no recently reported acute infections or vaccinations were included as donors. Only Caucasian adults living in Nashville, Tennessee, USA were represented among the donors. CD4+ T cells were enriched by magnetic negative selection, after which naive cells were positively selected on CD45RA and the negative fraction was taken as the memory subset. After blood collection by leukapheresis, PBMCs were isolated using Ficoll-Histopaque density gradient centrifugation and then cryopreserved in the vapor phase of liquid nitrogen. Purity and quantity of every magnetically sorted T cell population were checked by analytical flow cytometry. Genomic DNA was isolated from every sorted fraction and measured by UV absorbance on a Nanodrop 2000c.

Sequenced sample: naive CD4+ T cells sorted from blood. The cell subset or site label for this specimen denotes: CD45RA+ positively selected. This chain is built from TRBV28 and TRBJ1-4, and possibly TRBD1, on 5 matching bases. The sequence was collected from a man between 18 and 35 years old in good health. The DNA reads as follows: TGTGCCAGCAGTTTATGGGACACGCAAAAACTGTTTTTT. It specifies CASSLWDTQKLFF.